This TCR beta chain was identified during a study of radiotherapy plus CTLA-4 blockade in lung cancer. Patients had chemo-refractory metastatic non-small-cell lung cancer and received focal radiation plus CTLA-4 blockade that used ipilimumab. This clone showed up just once. Trimming shortened V by 4 bases and J by 2 bases, and 9 bases separated the two germline ends. The CDR3 is 13 amino acids. From germline, CDR1 is LNHDA and CDR2 SQIVND (reference sequence). Sequenced by immunoSEQ multiplex PCR; TCRdb stores in-frame clones only, minus some. The repertoire consists of around 99,000 clones, with 85% to 90% occurring once and the leading ten covering roughly 4.6%.

This rearrangement joins TRBV19 to TRBJ2-7; D gene unclear. This clonotype was sampled from a human donor with non-small cell lung cancer that progressed on radiotherapy plus ipilimumab. The sequenced sample was peripheral blood, obtained from a patient treated with radiotherapy plus ipilimumab. The CDR3 loop is CASSRTVPYEQYF. The CDR3 DNA is TGTGCCAGTAGTAGGACCGTTCCCTACGAGCAGTACTTC.